The TCR beta chain described here comes from a study of blood T cell repertoires in COVID-19 (dated by TCRdb to the early 2020s). About the investigation overall: Collaborator samples came from the United States, Italy and Spain and covered acute and convalescent phases of COVID-19. Where HLA class I and class II types were available, the types were taken from metadata supplied by the sample provider, not from assay-based typing. The samples were drawn from two sources: the first 160 participants of the ongoing ImmuneRACE study, and 1,000 to 1,500 subjects contributed by 6 global collaborators. The prospective study material was composed of cDNA or gDNA derived from T cells, B-cell-depleted T cells, or PBMCs. Subjects who had been exposed to COVID-19, were actively infected with it, or had recovered from it provided the deeply sampled blood TCRbeta repertoires that made up the dataset. The sample metadata nearly always contained a de-identified subject ID, COVID-19 status, age in years and sex. A freely available public database, intended as a resource for researchers studying the immune response to SARS-CoV-2, is where the repertoires were released. Findings and caveats that apply to the study as a whole: The quantity of clinical and demographic metadata differed by source and by participant and was supplied without curation.

Whole blood was collected in K2EDTA tubes by collaborating institutions according to the institutions' own protocols. Collaborator samples were shipped for TCRbeta analysis as frozen whole blood, isolated PBMCs, or DNA extracted from either sample type. From the cysteine through the phenylalanine, the CDR3 covers 15 amino acids. The only DNA kept is the CDR3, 45 bases in frame from the first base. V loses 0 bases at its end and J loses 6 bases; junction bases beyond the gene matches: 6. The germline V gene gives CDR1 as SGHRS and CDR2 as YFSETQ. TCRbeta CDR3 regions were amplified from genomic DNA by means of the immunoSEQ Assay, a bias-controlled multiplex PCR. Processing in the source paper ran as follows. Within the assay, amplification of reference gene primers was used to estimate how many nucleated cells each sample contained. Sequence reads were collapsed and filtered to measure the absolute abundance of every unique TCRbeta CDR3 rearrangement. For each sample, productive Simpson clonality was calculated by taking the square root of Simpson's diversity index across productive rearrangements. TCRdb carries this immuneACCESS record with in-frame sequences only. Its versions omit some clonotypes, under half of them owing to an unresolved V gene in the studies checked, with the rest unexplained. V and J calls plus clone size are reproduced from that table; the DNA served to infer D and trimming. The sample yields 100,000 to 150,000 clones; around 76% were counted once. The biggest ten clones account for roughly 5.5% of the sample.

As for this clone: It has no known antigen specificity. No base quality values were provided; no much bigger clone lies one nucleotide off.

The sequence is built from TRBV5-1 and TRBJ1-2; 9 central nucleotides agree with TRBD1. This TCR was sampled from a man aged 55 to 70 with acute or convalescent COVID-19. The sample taken for sequencing was peripheral blood. The base sequence is TGCGCCAGCAGCTTGGATGTACAGGGGGCGAATGGCTACACCTTC. This translates into CASSLDVQGANGYTF.